Below are 5 T cell receptor beta chains sequenced from a single sample in a study of T cells in Graves' hyperthyroidism and ophthalmopathy. There were TCR beta CDR3 regions amplified from RNA transcripts. RT-PCR in the first round (using the HTBI primer set) targeted the TCR CDR3. One entry per CDR3 protein results from TCRdb running MiXCR on the multiplex PCR reads. The data hold some 600,000 distinct CDR3 sequences, with more than 11% observed a single time. The sequenced material came from blood. The origin of the receptors is a woman in her thirties with Graves' hyperthyroidism that later progressed to Graves' ophthalmopathy.

In its sample, this clonotype was seen many times. The chain joins TRBV24-1 to TRBJ2-5, with 10 bases that match TRBD1. Per the germline V gene, CDR1 is KGHDR and CDR2 is SFDVKD. Trimming removed 9 bases from V and 0 bases from J; junction bases left unmatched: 9. The CDR3 is 16 residues long. CDR3 nucleotides: TGTGCCACCGCCGGGACAGGGGATTTCGACCAAGAGACCCAGTACTTC. This sequence encodes CATAGTGDFDQETQYF.

This clonotype occurred a few times. This chain links TRBV6-2 or TRBV6-3 with TRBJ2-7, with D perhaps matching TRBD1 (6 bases). CDR3 size: 15 residues. Per the germline V gene, CDR1 is MNHEY and CDR2 is SVGEGT. V lost 2 bases and J 2 bases, leaving 13 bases between the germline ends. The CDR3 DNA reads as TGTGCCAGCAGTTACCGGCAGGGGACACCCTACGAGCAGTACTTC. Protein sequence: CASSYRQGTPYEQYF.

At least ten counts were recorded for this clonotype. The chain combines TRBV7-2 with TRBJ1-1; tentative D call: TRBD1 (6 bases). The CDR3 loop spans 16 amino acids. The V gene lost 3 bases and the J gene lost 0 bases, with 14 bases spanning the gap. In germline, CDR1 is SGHTA, CDR2 FQGNSA. CDR3: CASSLDRQEMNTEAFF. DNA for the CDR3: TGTGCCAGCAGCTTGGACCGACAGGAGATGAACACTGAAGCTTTCTTT.

This clonotype was observed many times. The chain uses TRBV20-1 and TRBJ2-1, with 7 bases identical to TRBD2. With 0 bases clipped from V and 9 bases from J, the junction kept 2 bases outside the gene matches. Germline V CDR1 and CDR2: DFQATT, SNEGSKA (reference sequence). CDR3 length equals 12 residues. The CDR3 loop reads CSARDSGSEQFF. In nucleotides, the CDR3 is TGCAGTGCTAGAGATAGCGGGTCTGAGCAGTTCTTC.

This clonotype has at least ten counts. The chain is built from TRBV12-3 or TRBV12-4 and TRBJ1-1, with D maybe TRBD1 (6 bases). The CDR3 runs 12 residues. V was pared by 5 bases and J by 11 bases, with 15 bases between. The CDR3 region is CASSIYREGAFF. The CDR3 coding sequence is TGTGCCAGCAGTATCTACAGGGAGGGGGCTTTCTTT.